The 7 T cell receptor beta chains below all came from one sample that was sequenced in a study of blood T cell repertoires in COVID-19. Libraries were prepared by immunoSEQ multiplex PCR; TCRdb keeps only in-frame clonotypes and omits some of them. Here the sample spans around 62,000 clones, over 80% being singletons. The sequenced material came from peripheral blood. Receptors originate from a man in his 60s with acute or convalescent COVID-19.

The chain recombines TRBV19 with TRBJ2-3, with D possibly being TRBD1 (5 bases). Germline V gives CDR1 LNHDA, CDR2 SQIVND (reference sequence). CDR3 length: 12 residues. Trimming stripped 10 bases from V and 4 bases from J, with 12 bases between. CDR3 in DNA: TGTGCCACCAAACCAGGGCCAGATACGCAGTATTTT. This translates into CATKPGPDTQYF.

The J gene is TRBJ2-1, the V gene TRBV10-2, with 8 bases identical to TRBD2. Germline V gene data show CDR1 as WSHSY and CDR2 as SAAADI. After removal of 5 bases from V and 1 base from J, the junction contained 7 bases not matched to a gene. The CDR3 extends over 16 amino acids. The CDR3, as DNA: TGCGCCAGCAGTAGCCTCAGCGGGAGTTCCTACAATGAGCAGTTCTTC. Encoded protein: CASSSLSGSSYNEQFF.

This clone was observed a handful of times. This chain uses TRBV5-4 with TRBJ2-3; TRBD2 is a possible D gene (5 bases). This CDR3 comprises 15 residues. The V end was cut by 1 base, the J end by 4 bases, with 13 bases between. CDR1 is SGHNT, CDR2 YYREEE, per germline (reference sequence). The CDR3 is CASSLTLGHADTQYF. DNA for the CDR3: TGTGCCAGCAGCTTGACACTAGGCCACGCAGATACGCAGTATTTT.

The chain links TRBV9 to TRBJ2-1; D remains unclear. Per the germline V gene, CDR1 is SGDLS and CDR2 is YYNGEE. This CDR3 contains 14 residues. V lost 0 bases to trimming and J lost 8 bases, with 12 bases between them. The CDR3: CASSVATNSDEQFF. The CDR3 DNA reads TGTGCCAGCAGCGTAGCGACAAATTCTGATGAGCAGTTCTTC.

V is TRBV14 and J is TRBJ1-2, with a tentative D call TRBD1 (6 bases). V was clipped by 4 bases and J by 1 base, with 7 bases between them. CDR1 and CDR2 from the germline V gene are SGHDN and FVKESK. This CDR3 has 13 residues. This CDR3 reads CASSPDSNYGYTF. In DNA form, the CDR3 reads TGTGCCAGCAGCCCGGACAGTAACTATGGCTACACCTTC. The variable domain in full, completed from reference TRBV14 and TRBJ1-2, reads EAGVTQFPSHSVIEKGQTVTLRCDPISGHDNLYWYRRVMGKEIKFLLHFVKESKQDESGMPNNRFLAERTGGTYSTLKVQPAELEDSGVYFCASSPDSNYGYTFGSGTRLTVV.

V is TRBV7-9 and J is TRBJ2-5; TRBD2 aligns across 9 bases. The germline V gene encodes CDR1 SEHNR and CDR2 FQNEAQ (reference sequence). The length of the CDR3 is 19 residues. V dropped 2 bases and J dropped 2; count of bases not matched to a gene: 15. In nucleotides, the CDR3 is TGTGCCAGCAGCTTAAAGAGAGGGGGCCCTAGCGGGGTACAAGAGACCCAGTACTTC. Protein: CASSLKRGGPSGVQETQYF.

The CDR3 bases are TGTGCCAGCAGCGTAGACGGGGGCTATGGCTACACCTTC. It yields the protein CASSVDGGYGYTF. The V gene is TRBV9, the J gene TRBJ1-2; weak D call: TRBD1 (5 bases). The V end was cut by 0 bases, the J end by 4 bases, with 7 bases between. Germline CDR1 SGDLS, CDR2 YYNGEE. This CDR3 is built from 13 residues.